Detailed here is one TCR beta chain. These data originate in a study of blood T cell repertoires in COVID-19. Germline loops: CDR1 SGHVS, CDR2 FNYEAQ. Between the trimmed V and J ends, which lost 0 bases and 6 bases, there was a span of 17 bases. There are 17 residues in the CDR3. As handled by the study authors: How many nucleated cells were present was estimated from reference gene primer amplification. Profiling relied on immunoSEQ multiplex PCR, and the TCRdb table lists in-frame clones only, not all of them. The V and J calls and the clone size are those of that table, but D and trimming were determined from the DNA. The sample gives about 41,000 clones, roughly 85% of which show up once; around 4.7% is in the top ten.

The TCR was taken from a man in his fifties or sixties with acute or convalescent COVID-19. The sequenced sample was peripheral blood. V and J are TRBV7-6 and TRBJ2-2, with D maybe TRBD2 (7 bases). Written as DNA, the CDR3 is TGTGCCAGCAGCTTAGCCGCCGGGGGGCTAATCCCCGGGGAGCTGTTTTTT. It specifies CASSLAAGGLIPGELFF.